This TCR beta chain comes out of a study of Ad26.COV2.S vaccination and SARS-CoV-2 variants. Generated by immunoSEQ multiplex PCR, the TCRdb table keeps only in-frame clones and is missing some. Found here are some 390,000 clones, about 88% of them singletons; the top ten hold 1.5% to 2%. The treatment: roughly 20 received Ad26.COV2.S at low or high dose, single or two shots; several received placebo; per-sample allocation not given. Sampling happened 63 days after the first vaccine or placebo injection. This CDR3 has 11 amino acids. The V and J ends lost 3 bases and 7 bases respectively, with 4 bases between them. Germline V gene lookup returns CDR1 LGHDT and CDR2 YNNKEL (reference sequence).

The sample consisted of peripheral blood, taken in a trial of Ad26.COV2.S vaccine versus placebo. This sequence was found in a person aged 18 to 65 who received the Ad26.COV2.S COVID-19 vaccine or a placebo. The chain employs TRBV3-1 (or the pseudogene TRBV3-2) and TRBJ2-1; D not resolved. CDR3 DNA: TGTGCCAGCAGCCAGCTGAATGAGCAGTTCTTC. Amino acid sequence: CASSQLNEQFF.